This T cell receptor beta chain was captured by sequencing in a study of control samples from healthy donors and cancer patients. This CDR3 comprises 14 residues. Germline V gene data show CDR1 as MDHEN and CDR2 as SYDVKM. V was pared by 8 bases and J by 5 bases, with 15 bases between. The data were produced by immunoSEQ multiplex PCR, yet TCRdb's version contains in-frame clones alone and is incomplete. The sample holds approximately 83,000 clones, 85% to 95% seen once. The sequencing input was blood. The TCR was taken from a woman in her 30s in good health. The rearrangement links TRBV28 to TRBJ1-4; a weak D match, TRBD1 (6 bases). CDR3 residues: CASRKGGANEKLFF. The CDR3 DNA reads TGTGCCAGCCGCAAAGGGGGGGCGAATGAAAAACTGTTTTTT.